This T cell receptor (beta chain) was retrieved from a study of blood T cell repertoires in COVID-19. V was clipped by 9 bases and J by 8 bases, with 11 bases between them. The CDR3 spans 12 residues. TCRdb's table, derived via immunoSEQ multiplex PCR, lists solely in-frame clones and lacks some. The repertoire holds 75,000 to 90,000 clones, with around 81% as singletons. The TCR was taken from a man older than 75 with active or convalescent COVID-19. V gene TRBV12-3 or TRBV12-4 combines with J gene TRBJ1-6; D gene ambiguous. Sequences were obtained from peripheral blood. Here the CDR3 DNA reads TGTGCCAGTCGTGGAGGGTATTCACCCCTCCACTTT. Protein: CASRGGYSPLHF.